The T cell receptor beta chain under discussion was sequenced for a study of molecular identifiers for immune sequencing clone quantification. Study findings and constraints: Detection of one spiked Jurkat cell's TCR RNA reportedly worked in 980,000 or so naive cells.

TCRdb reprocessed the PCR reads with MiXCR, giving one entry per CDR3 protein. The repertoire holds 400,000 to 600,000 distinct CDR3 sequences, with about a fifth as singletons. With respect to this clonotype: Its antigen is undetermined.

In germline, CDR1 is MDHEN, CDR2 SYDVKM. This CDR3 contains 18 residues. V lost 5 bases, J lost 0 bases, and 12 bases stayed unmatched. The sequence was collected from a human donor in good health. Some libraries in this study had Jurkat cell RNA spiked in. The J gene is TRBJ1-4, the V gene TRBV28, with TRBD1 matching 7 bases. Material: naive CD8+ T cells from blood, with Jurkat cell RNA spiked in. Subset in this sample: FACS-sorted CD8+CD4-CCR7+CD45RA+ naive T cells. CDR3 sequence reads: CASSPPGQTPATNEKLFF. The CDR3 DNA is TGTGCCAGCAGTCCTCCGGGACAGACACCAGCAACTAATGAAAAACTGTTTTTT.